This T cell receptor beta chain was obtained from a study of immune heterogeneity within non-small cell lung tumors. Broader study findings: Recurring identical dominant CDR3 beta clonotypes were observed across tumor sites within a patient, together with site-unique high-frequency clones.

The TCR beta CDR3 region was amplified by multiplex PCR employing 32 V and 13 J primers. TCRdb independently ran MiXCR on the multiplex PCR reads; one entry per CDR3 protein. The sample yields approximately 9,500 distinct CDR3 sequences, approximately 25% seen once. This CDR3 has 15 amino acids. V lost 4 bases and J lost 7; bases outside the gene matches: 9. Germline V CDR1 and CDR2: MNHNS, SASEGT. In its sample, this clonotype was seen many times. The target antigen is unknown. Each sample used 600 to 700 ng of genomic DNA from bulk tumor tissue. Spaced far apart, several biopsies were taken from each primary tumor during surgery. Patients had untreated, newly diagnosed non-small cell lung cancer and underwent curative surgery. Those donating were patients (newly diagnosed with non-small cell lung cancer) who were having surgery with curative intent.

This chain connects TRBV6-1 to TRBJ1-4; 7 positions agree with TRBD1. This receptor was obtained from a woman between 50 and 59 years old with non-small cell lung cancer. What was sequenced was lung tumor tissue. CDR3 region: CASSAEQGWSEKLFF. The CDR3 DNA reads TGTGCCAGCAGTGCAGAACAGGGGTGGAGTGAAAAACTGTTTTTT.